This T cell receptor (beta chain) comes out of a study of CD8+ T cells in alopecia areata. Turning to the study itself: Patients remained on tofacitinib for 6 to 18 months and then went 6 months without it. Whole-study findings and limits: Researchers report lesional scalp, most notably alopecia totalis/universalis, outstripped normal scalp in clonality.

Documented treatment: oral pan-JAK inhibitor, 5-10 mg twice daily. Looked up from germline, CDR1 is MGHRA and CDR2 is YSYEKL. This CDR3 contains 19 residues. Trimming pared 0 bases from V and 6 bases from J, leaving 21 bases between. Sequencing used cDNA as its template, made by extracting RNA and reverse transcribing it. Some clones are missing from TCRdb's copy, which holds only in-frame ones; the method was immunoSEQ multiplex PCR. The sample lists about 200,000 clones, roughly three fifths seen once, with 3.3% in the top ten. On this clone itself: What it recognizes is unknown.

The chain carries TRBV4-1 and TRBJ1-6; D is perhaps TRBD1 (6 bases). The sequence derives from a human donor with alopecia areata. The sequences come from CD4+ T cells sorted from blood, collected at week 4, from a patient treated with tofacitinib. The DNA of the CDR3 is TGCGCCAGCAGCCAAGACCCGAGGCCGGGGGCGCTCGGTAATTCACCCCTCCACTTT. Translation: CASSQDPRPGALGNSPLHF.